The rows below give T cell receptor beta chains drawn from one sample of a study of shared clonotypes between healthy human individuals. The assay was immunoSEQ multiplex PCR, and TCRdb's table has in-frame clones only and misses some. This sample carries about 490,000 clones, around 80% of them seen once, and the ten largest clones take less than 15%. The specimen was PBMCs. The source of these receptors is a woman aged 40 to 50 in good health. Some clones in this sample may be carry-over from other donors' samples. The CDR3 runs from the conserved cysteine through the conserved F or W. Fields, in order: clone size, J gene, V gene, D gene, CDR3 DNA, CDR3 protein. A D gene is named only where the DNA matches it firmly. Size tells how often a clone was seen (once, few, many) or the class of an expanded clone, and some rows leave it out.

- | TRBJ1-4 | TRBV2 | - | TGTGCCAGCAGTGAAAGAGGAGGGTTGGAAAAACTGTTTTTT | CASSERGGLEKLFF
few | TRBJ2-3 | TRBV19 | - | TGTGCCAGTAGTTCCCGACTAAGCACAGATACGCAGTATTTT | CASSSRLSTDTQYF
- | TRBJ2-1 | TRBV29-1 | - | TGCAGCGTTGAATCCGGGGAAAGCAACAATGAGCAGTTCTTC | CSVESGESNNEQFF
- | TRBJ2-1 | TRBV11-2 | TRBD1 | TGTGCCAGCAGGGGTACACGGGACAGGGGCTACAATGAGCAGTTCTTC | CASRGTRDRGYNEQFF
- | TRBJ1-5 | TRBV6-1 | TRBD1 | TGTGCCAGCAGTGAACTTTGGACAGGAGGCAATCAGCCCCAGCATTTT | CASSELWTGGNQPQHF
- | TRBJ2-7 | TRBV9 | TRBD1 | TGTGCCAGCAGCGCGACTCCGGGACAGGGCTACGAGCAGTACTTC | CASSATPGQGYEQYF
few | TRBJ2-1 | TRBV9 | - | TGTGCCAGCAGCGTAGCCGGGCTCTCTGAGCAGTTCTTC | CASSVAGLSEQFF
- | TRBJ2-1 | TRBV10-3 | - | TGTGCCATCAGTGAGTCGTTGATCCCCCAGGATCCGTTCTTC | CAISESLIPQDPFF
- | TRBJ2-7 | TRBV27 | TRBD2 | TGTGCCAGCAGTAGGACTAGCGCGACAGTAGGAGGCTCCTACGAGCAGTACTTC | CASSRTSATVGGSYEQYF
- | TRBJ2-2 | TRBV19 | TRBD2 | TGTGCCAGTAGTATCCCTAGCGGGAGCGCCGGGGAGCTGTTTTTT | CASSIPSGSAGELFF
many | TRBJ2-5 | TRBV5-4 | TRBD2 | TGTGCCAGCAGCTTGGGGTGGCGGGATGCGGGGGCCCAGTACTTC | CASSLGWRDAGAQYF
few | TRBJ2-5 | TRBV28 | - | TGTGCCAGCAGTCCTTCGGGCGCGGGGACCCAGTACTTC | CASSPSGAGTQYF
- | TRBJ2-7 | TRBV5-1 | TRBD1 | TGCGCCAGCAGAAGGACAGGGGGGTACGAGCAGTACTTC | CASRRTGGYEQYF
- | TRBJ1-5 | TRBV28 | - | TGTGCCAGCAGCCCCCTAGGGTCTAGCAATCAGCCCCAGCATTTT | CASSPLGSSNQPQHF
- | TRBJ2-1 | TRBV11-2 | - | TGTGCCAGCAGCTTGTCCGGCCCCAATGAGCAGTTCTTC | CASSLSGPNEQFF
- | TRBJ2-2 | TRBV5-6 | - | TGTGCCAGCAGCTTGGATTCGGGCACCGGGGAGCTGTTTTTT | CASSLDSGTGELFF
- | TRBJ2-1 | TRBV7-9 | - | TGTGCCAGCAGCCCCCGTCATACGGCCACCTACAATGAGCAGTTCTTC | CASSPRHTATYNEQFF
- | TRBJ2-5 | TRBV7-9 | - | TGTGCCAGCAGCTTATCCGGAGGAGAGACCCAGTACTTC | CASSLSGGETQYF
once | TRBJ1-2 | TRBV5-1 | TRBD1 | TGCGCCAGCAGCTTGGGGGGACAGGAGATCTATGGCTACACCTTC | CASSLGGQEIYGYTF
- | TRBJ2-2 | TRBV15 | - | TGTGCCACCAGCAGAGGGGTAGCGGCGAACACCGGGGAGCTGTTTTTT | CATSRGVAANTGELFF
- | TRBJ2-1 | TRBV5-1 | TRBD2 | TGCGCCAGCAGCAACCTAGCGGGAGGGCCCGACAATGAGCAGTTCTTC | CASSNLAGGPDNEQFF
- | TRBJ2-1 | TRBV9 | TRBD2 | TGTGCCAGCAGCGTCGGGCTAGCGGGTATTACTTCCTACAATGAGCAGTTCTTC | CASSVGLAGITSYNEQFF
- | TRBJ1-4 | TRBV28 | TRBD1 | TGTGCCAGCAGTGTAACAGGGGGAACTAATGAAAAACTGTTTTTT | CASSVTGGTNEKLFF
- | TRBJ1-1 | TRBV7-6 | - | TGTGCCAGCAGCTTATCCTCAAACACTGAAGCTTTCTTT | CASSLSSNTEAFF
- | TRBJ2-3 | TRBV19 | TRBD2 | TGTGCCAGTAGTCCCCCACTAGCGGCAAGCACAGATACGCAGTATTTT | CASSPPLAASTDTQYF
once | TRBJ1-6 | TRBV6-1 | - | TGTGCCAGCAGTGGTCCGACGGGGGGCAATTCACCCCTCCACTTT | CASSGPTGGNSPLHF
- | TRBJ2-7 | TRBV7-2 | TRBD2 | TGTGCCAGCAGCTTAGCGCGGGAGAATGGCGAGCAGTACTTC | CASSLARENGEQYF
- | TRBJ2-7 | TRBV11-2 | - | TGTGCCAGCAGCTTAGGGGGCGCTAGGGGTTACGAGCAGTACTTC | CASSLGGARGYEQYF
- | TRBJ2-2 | TRBV27 | TRBD1 | TGTGCCAGCAGTCCAGACAGGGACACCGGGGAGCTGTTTTTT | CASSPDRDTGELFF
- | TRBJ2-5 | TRBV28 | TRBD1 | TGTGCCAGCAGGACAGGGGAGGAGACCCAGTACTTC | CASRTGEETQYF
- | TRBJ2-7 | TRBV29-1 | - | TGCAGCGTTGAAGAAGGAGCCGGTGGGGAGCAGTACTTC | CSVEEGAGGEQYF
- | TRBJ2-1 | TRBV2 | TRBD2 | TGTGCCACCAAACGCCTAGCGGGAGGCTACAATGAGCAGTTCTTC | CATKRLAGGYNEQFF
- | TRBJ1-5 | TRBV6-1 | TRBD1 | TGTGCCAGCAGTGAAGGGACAGGGGCGAGTCAGCCCCAGCATTTT | CASSEGTGASQPQHF
once | TRBJ2-7 | TRBV1 | - | TGCACCAGCAGCCAAGATCAGGCTAGCGGGAGAAGGTACGAGCAGTACTTC | CTSSQDQASGRRYEQYF
- | TRBJ2-1 | TRBV9 | - | TGTGCCAGCAGCGCCGTTGGGTCCTACAATGAGCAGTTCTTC | CASSAVGSYNEQFF
few | TRBJ2-3 | TRBV7-9 | - | TGTGCCAGCAGCTTAGCCCTAGCCTTGAGTACAGATACGCAGTATTTT | CASSLALALSTDTQYF
- | TRBJ2-3 | TRBV7-2 | - | TGTGCCAGTAAACCTAGCGTGAGCACAGATACGCAGTATTTT | CASKPSVSTDTQYF
few | TRBJ1-1 | TRBV10-3 | - | TGTGCCATCAGTGATACGGGTAACACTGAAGCTTTCTTT | CAISDTGNTEAFF
- | TRBJ2-2 | TRBV7-2 | - | TGTGCCAGCAGCTTAGTCACCGGGCCCGGGGAGCTGTTTTTT | CASSLVTGPGELFF
- | TRBJ1-2 | TRBV2 | - | TGTGCCAGCACATTCGGTGGTGGCTACACCTTC | CASTFGGGYTF
few | TRBJ2-7 | TRBV5-1 | - | TGCGCCAGCAGCTTGGACGCGCCCACCAGGGGATACGAGCAGTACTTC | CASSLDAPTRGYEQYF
- | TRBJ1-5 | TRBV5-4 | TRBD1 | TGTGCCAGCAGTTCACAGGGGGAGAATCAGCCCCAGCATTTT | CASSSQGENQPQHF
- | TRBJ2-1 | TRBV2 | - | TGTGCCAGCACTGACAGGGAGGGGGGCGGTGAGCAGTTCTTC | CASTDREGGGEQFF
- | TRBJ2-1 | TRBV29-1 | - | TGCAGCGTTCAACAGGGAGGCCTCAACAATGAGCAGTTCTTC | CSVQQGGLNNEQFF